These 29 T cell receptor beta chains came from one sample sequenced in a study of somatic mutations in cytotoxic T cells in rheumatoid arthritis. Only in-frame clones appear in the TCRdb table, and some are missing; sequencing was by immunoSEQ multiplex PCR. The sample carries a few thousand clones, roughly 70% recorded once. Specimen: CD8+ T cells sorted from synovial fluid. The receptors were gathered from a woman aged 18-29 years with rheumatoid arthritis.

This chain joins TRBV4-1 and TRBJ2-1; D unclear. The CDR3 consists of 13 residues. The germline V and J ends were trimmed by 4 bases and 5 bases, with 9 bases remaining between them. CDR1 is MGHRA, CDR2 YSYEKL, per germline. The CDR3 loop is CASSLSQNNEQFF. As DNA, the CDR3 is TGCGCCAGCAGCCTTTCACAAAACAATGAGCAGTTCTTC.

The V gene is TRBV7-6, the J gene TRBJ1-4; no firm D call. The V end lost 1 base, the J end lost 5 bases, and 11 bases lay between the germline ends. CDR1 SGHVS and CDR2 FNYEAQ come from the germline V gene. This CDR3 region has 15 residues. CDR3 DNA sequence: TGTGCCAGCAGCTTAGACGTGGCAGTAAATGAAAAACTGTTTTTT. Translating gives CASSLDVAVNEKLFF.

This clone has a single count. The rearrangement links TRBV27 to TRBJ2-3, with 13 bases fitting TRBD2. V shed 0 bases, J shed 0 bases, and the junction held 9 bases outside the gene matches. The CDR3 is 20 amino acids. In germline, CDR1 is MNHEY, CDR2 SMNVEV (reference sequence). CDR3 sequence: CASSLSPPGLAGSSTDTQYF. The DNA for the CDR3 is TGTGCCAGCAGTTTATCGCCTCCGGGACTAGCGGGGTCTAGCACAGATACGCAGTATTTT.

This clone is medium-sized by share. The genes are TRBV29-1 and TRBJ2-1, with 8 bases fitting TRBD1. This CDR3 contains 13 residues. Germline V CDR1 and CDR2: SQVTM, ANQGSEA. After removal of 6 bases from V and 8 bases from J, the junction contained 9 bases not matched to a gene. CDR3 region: CSVWDRPSDEQFF. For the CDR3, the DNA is TGCAGCGTATGGGACAGGCCTAGCGATGAGCAGTTCTTC.

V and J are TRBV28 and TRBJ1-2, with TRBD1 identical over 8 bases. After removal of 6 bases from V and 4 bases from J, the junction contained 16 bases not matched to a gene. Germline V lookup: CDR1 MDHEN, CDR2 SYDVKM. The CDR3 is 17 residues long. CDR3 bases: TGTGCCAGCAGCTGCAGAATCCGGACAGGGCCCTTCTATGGCTACACCTTC. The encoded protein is CASSCRIRTGPFYGYTF.

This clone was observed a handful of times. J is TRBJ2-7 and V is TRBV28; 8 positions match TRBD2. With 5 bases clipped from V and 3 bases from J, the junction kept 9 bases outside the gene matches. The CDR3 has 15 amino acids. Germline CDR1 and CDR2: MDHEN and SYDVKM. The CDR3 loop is CASSPRSGGIYEQYF. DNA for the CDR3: TGTGCCAGCAGTCCAAGGTCGGGGGGGATCTACGAGCAGTACTTC.

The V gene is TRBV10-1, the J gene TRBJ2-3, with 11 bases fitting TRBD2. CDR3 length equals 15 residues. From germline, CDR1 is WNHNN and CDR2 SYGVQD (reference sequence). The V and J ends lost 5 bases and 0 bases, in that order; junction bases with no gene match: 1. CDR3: CASSRLAGSTDTQYF. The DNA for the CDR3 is TGCGCCAGCAGTCGACTAGCGGGAAGCACAGATACGCAGTATTTT.

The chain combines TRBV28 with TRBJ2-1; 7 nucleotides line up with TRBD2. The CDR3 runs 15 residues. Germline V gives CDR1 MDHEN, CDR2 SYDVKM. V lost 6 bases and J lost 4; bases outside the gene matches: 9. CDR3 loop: CASRSGGSDYNEQFF. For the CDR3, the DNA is TGTGCCAGCAGATCGGGCGGGAGTGATTACAATGAGCAGTTCTTC.

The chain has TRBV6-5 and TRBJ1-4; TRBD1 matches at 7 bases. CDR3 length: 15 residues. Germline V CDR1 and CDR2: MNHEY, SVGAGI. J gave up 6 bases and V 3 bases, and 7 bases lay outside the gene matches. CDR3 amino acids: CASSYSFGTDEKLFF. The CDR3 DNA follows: TGTGCCAGCAGTTATAGTTTCGGGACAGATGAAAAACTGTTTTTT.

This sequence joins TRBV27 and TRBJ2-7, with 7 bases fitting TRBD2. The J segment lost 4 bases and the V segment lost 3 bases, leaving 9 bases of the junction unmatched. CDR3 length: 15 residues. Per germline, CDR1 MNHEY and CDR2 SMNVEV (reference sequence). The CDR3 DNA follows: TGTGCCAGCAGTTTCGGGGCAGGGACTACTTACGAGCAGTACTTC. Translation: CASSFGAGTTYEQYF.

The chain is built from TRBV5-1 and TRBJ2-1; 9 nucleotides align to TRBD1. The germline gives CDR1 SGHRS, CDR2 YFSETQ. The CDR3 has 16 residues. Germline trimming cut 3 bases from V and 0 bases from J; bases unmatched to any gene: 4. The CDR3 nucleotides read TGCGCCAGCAGCTCTACAGGGGGCAACTCCTACAATGAGCAGTTCTTC. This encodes CASSSTGGNSYNEQFF.

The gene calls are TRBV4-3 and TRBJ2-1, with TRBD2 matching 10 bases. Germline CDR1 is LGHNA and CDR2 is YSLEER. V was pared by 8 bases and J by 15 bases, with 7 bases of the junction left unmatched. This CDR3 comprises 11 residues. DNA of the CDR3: TGCGCCAGCCTCGGAGCGGGGGGGTGGTTCTTC. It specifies CASLGAGGWFF.

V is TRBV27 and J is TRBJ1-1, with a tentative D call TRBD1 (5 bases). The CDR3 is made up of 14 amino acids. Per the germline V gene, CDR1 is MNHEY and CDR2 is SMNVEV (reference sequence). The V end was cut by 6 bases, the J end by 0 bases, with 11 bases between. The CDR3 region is CASSIDRLNTEAFF. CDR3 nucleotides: TGTGCCAGCAGCATCGACAGATTGAACACTGAAGCTTTCTTT.

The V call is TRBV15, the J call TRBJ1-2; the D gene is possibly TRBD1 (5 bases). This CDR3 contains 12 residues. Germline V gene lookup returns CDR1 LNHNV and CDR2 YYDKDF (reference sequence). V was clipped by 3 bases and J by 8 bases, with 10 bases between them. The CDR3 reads CATSSGRAGYTF. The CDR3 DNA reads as TGTGCCACCAGCAGTGGCAGGGCCGGCTACACCTTC.

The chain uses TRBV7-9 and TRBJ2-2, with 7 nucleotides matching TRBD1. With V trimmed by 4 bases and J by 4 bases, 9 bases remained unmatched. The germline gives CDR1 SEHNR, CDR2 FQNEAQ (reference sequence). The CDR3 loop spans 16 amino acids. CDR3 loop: CASSYGRGRSTGELFF. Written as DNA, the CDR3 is TGTGCCAGCAGCTACGGTAGGGGGCGTTCCACCGGGGAGCTGTTTTTT. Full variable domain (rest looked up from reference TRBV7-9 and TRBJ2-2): DTGVSQNPRHKITKRGQNVTFRCDPISEHNRLYWYRQTLGQGPEFLTYFQNEAQLEKSRLLSDRFSAERPKGSFSTLEIQRTEQGDSAMYLCASSYGRGRSTGELFFGEGSRLTVL.

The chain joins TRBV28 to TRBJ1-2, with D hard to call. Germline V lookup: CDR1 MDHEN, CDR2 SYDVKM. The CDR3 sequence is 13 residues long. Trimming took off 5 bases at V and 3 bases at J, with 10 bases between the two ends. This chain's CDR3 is CASSHGEHYGYTF. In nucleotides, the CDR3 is TGTGCCAGCAGTCACGGGGAGCACTATGGCTACACCTTC.

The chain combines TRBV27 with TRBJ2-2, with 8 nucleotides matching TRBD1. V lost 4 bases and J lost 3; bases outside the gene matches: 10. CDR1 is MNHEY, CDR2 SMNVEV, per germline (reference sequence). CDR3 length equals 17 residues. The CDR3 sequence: CASSWWDRRDYTGELFF. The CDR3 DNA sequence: TGTGCCAGCAGTTGGTGGGACAGGCGAGATTACACCGGGGAGCTGTTTTTT.

The CDR3: CASLQGPAPYGYTF. CDR3 sequence (DNA): TGTGCCAGTCTACAGGGGCCCGCTCCCTATGGCTACACCTTC. J is TRBJ1-2 and V is TRBV7-9, with 7 bases fitting TRBD1. CDR1 and CDR2 from the germline V gene are SEHNR and FQNEAQ (reference sequence). Trimming took 9 bases from V and 4 from J; bases not matched to a gene: 11. The CDR3 runs to 14 residues.

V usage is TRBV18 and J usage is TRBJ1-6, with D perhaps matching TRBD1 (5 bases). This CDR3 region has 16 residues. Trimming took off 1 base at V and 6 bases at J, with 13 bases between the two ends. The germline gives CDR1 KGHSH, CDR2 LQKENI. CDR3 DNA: TGTGCCAGCTCACCACAGGGGCAGGTGACTAATTCACCCCTCCACTTT. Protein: CASSPQGQVTNSPLHF.

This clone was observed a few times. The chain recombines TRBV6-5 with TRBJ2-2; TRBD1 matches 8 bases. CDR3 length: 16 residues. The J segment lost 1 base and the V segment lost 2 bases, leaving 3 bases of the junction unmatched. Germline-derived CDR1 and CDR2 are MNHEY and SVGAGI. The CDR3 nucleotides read TGTGCCAGCAGTTACGGGGACAGGAGGAACACCGGGGAGCTGTTTTTT. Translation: CASSYGDRRNTGELFF.

CDR3 in amino acids: CASSPRLAGGRDTQYF. CDR3 bases: TGTGCCAGCAGTCCCCGACTAGCGGGGGGGCGAGATACGCAGTATTTT. The genes are TRBV28 and TRBJ2-3; 14 bases align to TRBD2. The germline V gene has CDR1 MDHEN and CDR2 SYDVKM. With 5 bases clipped from V and 5 bases from J, the junction kept 6 bases outside the gene matches. The CDR3 has 16 residues.

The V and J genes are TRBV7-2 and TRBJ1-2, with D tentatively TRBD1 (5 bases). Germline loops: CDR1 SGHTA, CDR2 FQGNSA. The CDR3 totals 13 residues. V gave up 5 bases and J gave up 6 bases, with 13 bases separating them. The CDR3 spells CASSRLTGHGYTF. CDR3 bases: TGTGCCAGCAGCCGTCTAACAGGTCATGGCTACACCTTC.

CDR3 DNA: TGTGCCAGCAGTGATGGGCCCTCAGTTCGCCAGCATTTT. Its protein product is CASSDGPSVRQHF. The genes are TRBV6-1 and TRBJ1-5; D is unresolved. Germline V gives CDR1 MNHNS, CDR2 SASEGT. The V gene lost 3 bases and the J gene lost 12 bases, with 15 bases spanning the gap. The CDR3 covers 13 residues.

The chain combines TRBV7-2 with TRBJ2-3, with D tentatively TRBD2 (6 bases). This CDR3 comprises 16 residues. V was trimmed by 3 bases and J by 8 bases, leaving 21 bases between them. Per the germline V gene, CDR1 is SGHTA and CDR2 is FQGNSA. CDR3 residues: CASSLHEEGPMGTQYF. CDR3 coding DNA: TGTGCCAGCAGCTTGCACGAGGAGGGCCCCATGGGTACGCAGTATTTT. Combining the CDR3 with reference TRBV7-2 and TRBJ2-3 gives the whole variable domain GAGVSQSPSNKVTEKGKDVELRCDPISGHTALYWYRQSLGQGLEFLIYFQGNSAPDKSGLPSDRFSAERTGGSVSTLTIQRTQQEDSAVYLCASSLHEEGPMGTQYFGPGTRLTVL.

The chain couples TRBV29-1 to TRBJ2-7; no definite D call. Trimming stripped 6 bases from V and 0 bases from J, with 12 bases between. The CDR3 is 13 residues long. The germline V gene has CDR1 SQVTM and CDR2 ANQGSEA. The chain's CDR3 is CSVSLASSYEQYF. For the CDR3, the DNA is TGCAGCGTGAGCCTTGCAAGCTCCTACGAGCAGTACTTC.

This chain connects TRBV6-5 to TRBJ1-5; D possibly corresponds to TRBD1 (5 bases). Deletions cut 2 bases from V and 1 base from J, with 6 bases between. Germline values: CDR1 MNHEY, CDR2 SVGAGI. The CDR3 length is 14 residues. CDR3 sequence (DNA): TGTGCCAGCAGTTACCGGGGGAGCAATCAGCCCCAGCATTTT. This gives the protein CASSYRGSNQPQHF.

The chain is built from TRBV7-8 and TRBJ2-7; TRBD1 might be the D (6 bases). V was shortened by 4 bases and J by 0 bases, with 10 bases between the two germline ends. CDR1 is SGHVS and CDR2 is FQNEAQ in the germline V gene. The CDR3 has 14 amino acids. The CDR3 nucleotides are TGTGCCAGCAGCTCGGACAGAGGCTCCTACGAGCAGTACTTC. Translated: CASSSDRGSYEQYF. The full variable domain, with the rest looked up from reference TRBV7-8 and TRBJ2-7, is GAGVSQSPRYKVAKRGQDVALRCDPISGHVSLFWYQQALGQGPEFLTYFQNEAQLDKSGLPSDRFFAERPEGSVSTLKIQRTQQEDSAVYLCASSSDRGSYEQYFGPGTRLTVT.

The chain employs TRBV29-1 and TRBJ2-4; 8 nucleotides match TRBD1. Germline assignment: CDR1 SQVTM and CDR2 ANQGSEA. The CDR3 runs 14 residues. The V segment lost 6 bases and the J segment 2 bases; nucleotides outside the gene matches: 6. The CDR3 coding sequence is TGCAGCGTGGGCTACAGGGGGTCCAAAAACATTCAGTACTTC. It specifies CSVGYRGSKNIQYF.

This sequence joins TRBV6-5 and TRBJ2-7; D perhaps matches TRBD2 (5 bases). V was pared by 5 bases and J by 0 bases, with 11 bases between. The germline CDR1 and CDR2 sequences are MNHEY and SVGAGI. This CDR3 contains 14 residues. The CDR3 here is CASSPDGSSYEQYF. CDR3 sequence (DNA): TGTGCCAGCAGTCCAGATGGGAGCTCCTACGAGCAGTACTTC.